This T cell receptor (beta chain) was sequenced for a study of T cells in Graves' hyperthyroidism and ophthalmopathy. Points from the study as a whole: With a median lead of about six months before onset, the model predicted ophthalmopathy. Expanded thyroid clonotypes (above 0.001) were mostly also found in blood.

Exclusion criteria comprised uncontrolled infection, other autoimmune disease, pregnancy or lactation. Fresh peripheral blood, about 9.6 ml, yielded the PBMCs. Germline V lookup: CDR1 MNHNS, CDR2 SASEGT. J was trimmed by 5 bases and V by 7 bases; bases with no gene match: 8. CDR3 size: 13 residues. RNA transcripts yielded amplified TCR beta CDR3 regions. With the HTBI primer set, the TCR CDR3 went through a first round of RT-PCR. TCRdb fed the multiplex PCR reads into MiXCR, producing one record per CDR3 protein. The table lists 360,000 or so distinct CDR3 sequences, around 15% of them singletons, with approximately 19% in the top ten. This clonotype was recorded many times. The antigen is not known.

The chain links TRBV6-1 to TRBJ2-7, with 7 nucleotides matching TRBD1. The clonotype originates from a woman aged 60-70 years with Graves' ophthalmopathy. What was sequenced was blood. The CDR3 region is CASTRTGSHEQYF. CDR3 in DNA: TGTGCCAGCACTCGGACAGGTTCCCACGAGCAGTACTTC.